This T cell receptor (beta chain) emerged from a study of blood T cell repertoires in COVID-19. Study overall: Specimens from acute and convalescent COVID-19 originated in the United States, Italy and Spain. Sources were T cells, B-cell-depleted T cells, or PBMCs; the material itself was cDNA or gDNA.

In the original workflow: Quantification of nucleated cells was approximated via reference gene primer amplification. Sequenced by immunoSEQ multiplex PCR; TCRdb stores in-frame clones only, minus some. For V, J and clone size, that table is used; D and trimming come from the DNA. Of about 50,000 clones listed, 83% are singletons. V was pared by 3 bases and J by 11 bases, with 5 bases of the junction left unmatched. This CDR3 has 12 amino acids. Germline V lookup: CDR1 KGHSH, CDR2 LQKENI. Sample: peripheral blood. The clonotype originates from a man aged 35-49 years with acute or convalescent COVID-19. V usage is TRBV18 and J usage is TRBJ1-1; 8 bases are shared with TRBD1. The CDR3 protein is CASSPDRVDAFF. In DNA form, the CDR3 reads TGTGCCAGCTCACCGGACAGGGTTGATGCTTTCTTT.